The 3 T cell receptor beta chains reported below all come from one sample, sequenced in a study of type 1 regulatory T cells. TCRdb re-analysed the reads in MiXCR, keeping a single row per CDR3 protein. The profile shows over 55,000 distinct CDR3 sequences, roughly three fifths of them singletons. These receptors lack a known antigen. The sequencing sample was made of cultured T cells, either the whole culture or a sorted T cell fraction (not recorded which). Subset noted: Tr1-enriched cell product generated in vitro against host alloantigens. The source is a human donor in good health.

J is TRBJ1-1 and V is TRBV5-1; D may be TRBD1 (6 bases). The length of the CDR3 is 17 residues. V gave up 5 bases and J gave up 0 bases, with 20 bases separating them. CDR1 is SGHRS and CDR2 is YFSETQ in the germline V gene. In DNA, the CDR3 is TGCGCCAGCAGGCCTACGGGGGGGCCAGTTCTGAACACTGAAGCTTTCTTT. Translated, it gives CASRPTGGPVLNTEAFF.

The J gene is TRBJ1-5, the V gene TRBV27; 7 bases are a match to TRBD1. The CDR3 length is 14 residues. With V trimmed by 5 bases and J by 3 bases, 4 bases remained unmatched. The germline CDR1 and CDR2 sequences are MNHEY and SMNVEV (reference sequence). CDR3 in DNA: TGTGCCAGCAGTCCGGACAGGAACAATCAGCCCCAGCATTTT. It codes for CASSPDRNNQPQHF.

The J gene is TRBJ2-1, the V gene TRBV29-1; 10 bases fit TRBD2. CDR3 length equals 14 residues. Germline V CDR1 and CDR2: SQVTM, ANQGSEA. The ends lost 5 bases at V and 5 bases at J; junction bases unmatched: 6. In DNA form, the CDR3 reads TGCAGCGTTCGTCCAGCGGGAGGGAACAATGAGCAGTTCTTC. Encoded protein: CSVRPAGGNNEQFF.